This entry is about one TCR beta chain. The data were taken from a study of blood T cell repertoires in COVID-19. The table came from immunoSEQ multiplex PCR; TCRdb's copy has only in-frame clones and leaves some out. The table lists 350,000 or so clones, roughly nine tenths of them singletons, with 1% in the top ten. This CDR3 comprises 14 residues. Trimming removed 0 bases from V and 7 bases from J, with 10 bases in between. CDR1 is SGHRS and CDR2 is YFSETQ in the germline V gene. The receptor comes from a woman aged 30 to 39 who had recovered from COVID-19. Sequences were obtained from PBMCs or T cells enriched from blood (not recorded which). The chain has TRBV5-1 and TRBJ1-4; possible D gene TRBD1, 6 bases. The CDR3 protein is CASSLAGGREKLFF. CDR3 DNA: TGCGCCAGCAGCTTGGCCGGGGGGCGTGAAAAACTGTTTTTT.